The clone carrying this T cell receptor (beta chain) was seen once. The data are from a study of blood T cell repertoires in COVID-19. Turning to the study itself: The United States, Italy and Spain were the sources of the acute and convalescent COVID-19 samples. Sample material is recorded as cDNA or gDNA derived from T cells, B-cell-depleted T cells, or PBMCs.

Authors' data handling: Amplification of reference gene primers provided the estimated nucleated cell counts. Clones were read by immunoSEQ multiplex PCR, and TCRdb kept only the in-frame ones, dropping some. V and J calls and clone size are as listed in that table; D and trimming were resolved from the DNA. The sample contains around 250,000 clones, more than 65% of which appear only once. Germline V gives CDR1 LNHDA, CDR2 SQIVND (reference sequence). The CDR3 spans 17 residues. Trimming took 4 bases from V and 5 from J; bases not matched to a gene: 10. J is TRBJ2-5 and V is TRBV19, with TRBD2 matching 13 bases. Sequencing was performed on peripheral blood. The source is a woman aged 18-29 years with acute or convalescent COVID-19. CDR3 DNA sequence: TGTGCCAGTAGTACGCCGACTAGCGGGAGGACCGGGGAGACCCAGTACTTC. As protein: CASSTPTSGRTGETQYF.